This TCR beta chain originates from a study of blood T cell repertoires in COVID-19. Study-wide background: The cDNA or gDNA used as material had been derived from T cells, B-cell-depleted T cells, or PBMCs.

The CDR3 has 18 amino acids. The data were produced by immunoSEQ multiplex PCR, yet TCRdb's version contains in-frame clones alone and is incomplete. The sample holds hundreds of thousands of clones, roughly 89% seen once. This clone was seen only once. Sequenced input: peripheral blood. This clonotype originated in a woman aged 25 to 39 with COVID-19, enrolled during active disease. The rearrangement uses TRBV21-1 and TRBJ1-3; the D segment call TRBD1 is taken from the table without a DNA check. TRBV21-1 is reported as a pseudogene. CDR3 DNA: TGTGCCAGCAGCAAGGGGACAGGATCGCTGCCATCTGGAAACACCATATATTTT. It translates to CASSKGTGSLPSGNTIYF.